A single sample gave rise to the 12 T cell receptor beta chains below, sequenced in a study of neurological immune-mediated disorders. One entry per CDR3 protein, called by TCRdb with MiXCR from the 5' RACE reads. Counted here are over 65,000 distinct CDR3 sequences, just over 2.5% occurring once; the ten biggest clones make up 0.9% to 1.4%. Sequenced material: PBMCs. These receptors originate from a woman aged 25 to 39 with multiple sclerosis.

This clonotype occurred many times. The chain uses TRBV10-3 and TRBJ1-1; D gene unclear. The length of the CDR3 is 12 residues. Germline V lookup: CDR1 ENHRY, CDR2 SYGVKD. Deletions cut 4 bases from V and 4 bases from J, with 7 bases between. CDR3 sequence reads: CAISGTSTEAFF. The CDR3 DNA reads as TGTGCCATCAGTGGTACGAGCACTGAAGCTTTCTTT.

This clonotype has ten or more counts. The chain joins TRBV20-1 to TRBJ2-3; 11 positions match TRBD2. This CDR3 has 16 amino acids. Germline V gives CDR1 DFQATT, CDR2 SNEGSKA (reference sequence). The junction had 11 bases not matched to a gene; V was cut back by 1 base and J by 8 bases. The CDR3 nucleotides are TGCAGTGCTAGAGTTGAGGTACTAGCGGGAGCACGTACGCAGTATTTT. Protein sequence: CSARVEVLAGARTQYF.

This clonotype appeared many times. The DNA for the CDR3 is TGTGCCAGCAGCTTCCTTTATAGCACAGATACGCAGTATTTT. It codes for CASSFLYSTDTQYF. This chain joins TRBV7-8 and TRBJ2-3; no clear D. The CDR3 totals 14 residues. The germline gives CDR1 SGHVS, CDR2 FQNEAQ. Trimming took 3 bases from V and 0 from J, leaving 7 bases between them.

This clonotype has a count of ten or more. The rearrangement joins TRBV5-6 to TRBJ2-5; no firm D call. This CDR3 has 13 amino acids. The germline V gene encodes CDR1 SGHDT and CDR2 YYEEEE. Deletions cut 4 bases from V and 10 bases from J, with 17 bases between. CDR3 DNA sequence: TGTGCCAGCAGCACCATCGGGCTAGTGGACCAGTACTTC. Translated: CASSTIGLVDQYF.

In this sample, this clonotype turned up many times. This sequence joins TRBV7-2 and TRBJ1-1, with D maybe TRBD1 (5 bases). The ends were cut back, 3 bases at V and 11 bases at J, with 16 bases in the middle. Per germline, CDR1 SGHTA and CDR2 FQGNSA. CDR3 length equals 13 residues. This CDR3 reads CASSFPGRTSAFF. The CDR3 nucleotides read TGTGCCAGCAGCTTTCCAGGGAGGACGAGTGCTTTCTTT.

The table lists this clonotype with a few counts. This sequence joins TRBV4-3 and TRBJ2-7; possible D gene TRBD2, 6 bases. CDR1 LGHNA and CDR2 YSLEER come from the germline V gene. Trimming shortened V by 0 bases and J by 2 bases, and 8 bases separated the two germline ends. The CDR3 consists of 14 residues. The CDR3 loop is CASSQDTGAYEQYF. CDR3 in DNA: TGCGCCAGCAGCCAAGATACGGGGGCCTACGAGCAGTACTTC.

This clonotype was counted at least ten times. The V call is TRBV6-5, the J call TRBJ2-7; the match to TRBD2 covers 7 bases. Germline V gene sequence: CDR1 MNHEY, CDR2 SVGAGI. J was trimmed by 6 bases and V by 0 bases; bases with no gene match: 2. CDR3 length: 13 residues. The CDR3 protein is CASSYSGGGEQYF. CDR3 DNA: TGTGCCAGCAGTTACTCGGGGGGGGGCGAGCAGTACTTC.

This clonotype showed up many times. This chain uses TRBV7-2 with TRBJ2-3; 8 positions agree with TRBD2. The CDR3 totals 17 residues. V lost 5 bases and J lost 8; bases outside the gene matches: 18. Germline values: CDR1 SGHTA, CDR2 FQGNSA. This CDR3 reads CASSPRETSASIVTQYF. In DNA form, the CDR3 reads TGTGCCAGCAGCCCGCGCGAGACTAGCGCCTCTATCGTTACGCAGTATTTT.

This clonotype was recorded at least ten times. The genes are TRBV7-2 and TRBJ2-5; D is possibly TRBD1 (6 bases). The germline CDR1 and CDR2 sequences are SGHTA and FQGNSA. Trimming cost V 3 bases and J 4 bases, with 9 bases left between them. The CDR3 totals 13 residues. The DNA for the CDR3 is TGTGCCAGCAGCTTTGCAGGGGTAGAGACCCAGTACTTC. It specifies CASSFAGVETQYF.

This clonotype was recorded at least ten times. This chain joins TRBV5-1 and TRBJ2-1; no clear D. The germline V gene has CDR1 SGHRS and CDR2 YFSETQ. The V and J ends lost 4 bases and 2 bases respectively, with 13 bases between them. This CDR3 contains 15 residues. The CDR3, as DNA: TGCGCCAGCAGCGTCGACCTAGGCGCCTACAATGAGCAGTTCTTC. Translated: CASSVDLGAYNEQFF.

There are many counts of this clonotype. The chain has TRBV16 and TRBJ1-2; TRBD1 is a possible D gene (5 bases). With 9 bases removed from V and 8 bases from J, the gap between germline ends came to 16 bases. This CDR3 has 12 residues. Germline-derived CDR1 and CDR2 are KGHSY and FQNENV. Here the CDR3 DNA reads TGTGCCAGATATAATACGACAGCGGGCTACACCTTC. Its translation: CARYNTTAGYTF.

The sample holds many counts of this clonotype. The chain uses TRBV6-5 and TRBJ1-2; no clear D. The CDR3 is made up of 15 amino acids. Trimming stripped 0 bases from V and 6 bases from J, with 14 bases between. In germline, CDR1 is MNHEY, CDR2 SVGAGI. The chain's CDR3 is CASSYSEPRVDGYTF. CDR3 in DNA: TGTGCCAGCAGTTACTCTGAGCCCCGGGTCGATGGCTACACCTTC.